This T cell receptor (beta chain) was sequenced in a study of shared clonotypes between healthy human individuals. General study findings and limits: Naive subsets typically showed greater estimated richness than memory subsets.

At a deep level, the assay was run. The assay was immunoSEQ multiplex PCR, and TCRdb's table has in-frame clones only and misses some. Seen here are 2 million to 3 million clones, over 85% observed once, and the top ten hold 0.36%. With respect to this clone: No antigen is known for it.

Study donors comprised healthy, HIV-negative adults devoid of recent acute infection or vaccination. The sequenced material came from naive CD4+ T cells from PBMCs. Subset in this sample: CD45RA+ positively selected. This sequence originates from a man aged 18 to 29 in good health. Some clones in this sample may be carry-over from other donors' samples.

For the CDR3, the DNA is TGTGCCAGCAGCCCACAGGGACTAGCGGGGTTCGGGGAGCTGTTTTTT. Translated: CASSPQGLAGFGELFF. The chain recombines TRBV7-2 with TRBJ2-2; 13 bases align to TRBD2. V was pared by 5 bases and J by 7 bases, with 7 bases of the junction left unmatched. The CDR3 is made up of 16 amino acids. Germline-derived CDR1 and CDR2 are SGHTA and FQGNSA.